These T cell receptor beta chains were read from a single sample in a study of CD8 T cells in Susac syndrome. Using its own MiXCR run on the immunoSEQ multiplex PCR reads, TCRdb lists one record per CDR3 protein. The top ten hold around 0.5% of the sample, which has more than 100,000 distinct CDR3 sequences, over 80% seen once. The sample consisted of CD8+ T cells from PBMCs. Every receptor here comes from a human donor with multiple sclerosis. The CDR3 runs from the conserved cysteine through the conserved F or W. Each record gives: J gene, V gene, CDR3 protein.

>TRBJ1-2|TRBV28
CASSLRPGIHGYTF
>TRBJ1-5|TRBV7-8
CASSLINRGLQHF
>TRBJ2-5|TRBV6-5
CASSYAVTGEKETQYF
>TRBJ2-5|TRBV7-9
CASSLSRGATDRETQYF
>TRBJ1-1|TRBV19
CASSWTNTEAFF
>TRBJ2-7|TRBV20-1
CSAILGRVYEQYF
>TRBJ1-3|TRBV7-9
CASSFNDRAAGNTIYF
>TRBJ1-4|TRBV4-3
CASSQDGAENEKLFF
>TRBJ2-7|TRBV5-4
CASSSRHEQYF
>TRBJ2-5|TRBV28
CASSLTGDGVPAQYF
>TRBJ2-7|TRBV7-2
CASSYSSGGDSSYEQYF
>TRBJ1-2|TRBV27
CASSSGLGYTF
>TRBJ2-1|TRBV25-1
CASSAGQGAGEQFF
>TRBJ2-2|TRBV4-1
CASSPDPGLFMMGTGELFF
>TRBJ2-5|TRBV6-1
CASSARRDREKKTQYF
>TRBJ1-1|TRBV10-3
CAIMGGMNTEAFF
>TRBJ2-2|TRBV29-1
CSVRVNTGELFF
>TRBJ2-1|TRBV2
CASSEGAPYEQFF
>TRBJ1-3|TRBV28
CASNTGLDLSGNTIYF
>TRBJ1-4|TRBV12-3/TRBV12-4
CASSFIDDFGEKLFF
>TRBJ1-1|TRBV5-1
CASSMNPGLTEAFF
>TRBJ2-1|TRBV7-9
CASSAPDPSSYNEQFF
>TRBJ2-2|TRBV4-2
CASSQETEAGTGELFF
>TRBJ2-2|TRBV4-1
CASSQDPGGVAGELFF
>TRBJ1-4|TRBV2
CASSEGPGATNEKLFF
>TRBJ2-1|TRBV7-8
CASSLGVKVEFF